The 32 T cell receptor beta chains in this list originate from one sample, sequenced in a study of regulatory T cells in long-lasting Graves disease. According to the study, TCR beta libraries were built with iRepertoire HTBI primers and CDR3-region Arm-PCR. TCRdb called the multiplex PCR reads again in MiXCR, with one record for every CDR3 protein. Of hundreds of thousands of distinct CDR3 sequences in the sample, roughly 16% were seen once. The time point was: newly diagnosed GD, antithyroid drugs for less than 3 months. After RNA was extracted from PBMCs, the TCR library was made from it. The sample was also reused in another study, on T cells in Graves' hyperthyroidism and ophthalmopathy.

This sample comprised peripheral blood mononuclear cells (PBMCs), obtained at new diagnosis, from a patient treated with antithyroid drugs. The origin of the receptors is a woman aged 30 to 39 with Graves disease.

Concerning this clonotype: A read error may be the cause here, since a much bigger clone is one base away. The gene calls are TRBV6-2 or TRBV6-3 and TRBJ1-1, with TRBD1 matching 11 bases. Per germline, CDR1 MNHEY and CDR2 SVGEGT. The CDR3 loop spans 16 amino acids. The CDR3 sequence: CASSPRDRGWNTEALF. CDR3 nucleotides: TGTGCCAGCAGTCCCCGGGACAGGGGGTGGAACACTGAAGCTCTCTTT.

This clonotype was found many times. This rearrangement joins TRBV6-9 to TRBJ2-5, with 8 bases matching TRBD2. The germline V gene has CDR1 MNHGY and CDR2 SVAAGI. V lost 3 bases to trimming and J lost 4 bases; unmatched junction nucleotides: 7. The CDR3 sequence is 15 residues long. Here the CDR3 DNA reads TGTGCCAGCAGTTACGGCGGGAGGCTGGGAGAGACCCAGTACTTC. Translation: CASSYGGRLGETQYF.

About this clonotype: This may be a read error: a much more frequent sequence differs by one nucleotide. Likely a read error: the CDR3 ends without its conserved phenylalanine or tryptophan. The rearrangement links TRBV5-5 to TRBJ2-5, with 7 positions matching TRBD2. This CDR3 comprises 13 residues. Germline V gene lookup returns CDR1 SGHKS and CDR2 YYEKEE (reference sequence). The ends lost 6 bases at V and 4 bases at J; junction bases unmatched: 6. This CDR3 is CASKAGGGETQYS. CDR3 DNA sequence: TGTGCCAGCAAGGCAGGCGGGGGAGAGACCCAGTACTCC.

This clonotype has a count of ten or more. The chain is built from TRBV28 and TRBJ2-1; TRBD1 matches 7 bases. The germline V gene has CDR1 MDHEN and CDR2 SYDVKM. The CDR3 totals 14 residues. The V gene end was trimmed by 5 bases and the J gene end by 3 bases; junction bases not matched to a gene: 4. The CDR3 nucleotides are TGTGCCAGCAGTGCCGGGACAGACTACAATGAGCAGTTCTTC. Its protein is CASSAGTDYNEQFF.

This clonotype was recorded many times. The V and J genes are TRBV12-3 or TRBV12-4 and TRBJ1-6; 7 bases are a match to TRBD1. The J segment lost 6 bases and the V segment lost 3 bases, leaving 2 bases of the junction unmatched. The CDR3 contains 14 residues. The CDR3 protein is CASSFDRVNSPLHF. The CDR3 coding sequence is TGTGCCAGCAGTTTCGACAGGGTTAATTCACCCCTCCACTTT.

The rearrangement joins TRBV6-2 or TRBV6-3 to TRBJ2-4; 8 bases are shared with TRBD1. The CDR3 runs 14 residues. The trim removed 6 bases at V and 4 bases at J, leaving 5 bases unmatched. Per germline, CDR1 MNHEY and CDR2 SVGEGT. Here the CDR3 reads CASRRGTGKNIQYF. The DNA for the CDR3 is TGTGCCAGCAGAAGGGGGACAGGAAAAAACATTCAGTACTTC.

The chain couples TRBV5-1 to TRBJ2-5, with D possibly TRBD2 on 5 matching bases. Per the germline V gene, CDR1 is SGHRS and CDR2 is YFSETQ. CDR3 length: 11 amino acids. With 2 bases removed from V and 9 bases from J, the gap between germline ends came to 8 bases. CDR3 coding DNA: TGCGCCAGCAGCTTCGGAGCGGCCCAGTACTTC. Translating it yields CASSFGAAQYF.

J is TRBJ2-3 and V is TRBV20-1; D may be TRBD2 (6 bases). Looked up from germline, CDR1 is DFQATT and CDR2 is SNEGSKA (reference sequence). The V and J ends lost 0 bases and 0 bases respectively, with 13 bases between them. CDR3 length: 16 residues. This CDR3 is CSARDLGEASTDTQYF. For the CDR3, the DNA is TGCAGTGCTAGAGATTTGGGGGAGGCCAGCACAGATACGCAGTATTTT.

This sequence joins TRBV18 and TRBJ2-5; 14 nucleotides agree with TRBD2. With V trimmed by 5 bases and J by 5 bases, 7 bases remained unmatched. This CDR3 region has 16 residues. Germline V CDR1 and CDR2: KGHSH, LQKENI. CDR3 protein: CASSTRLAGGSETQYF. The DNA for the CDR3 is TGTGCCAGCTCAACGAGACTAGCGGGAGGGTCTGAGACCCAGTACTTC.

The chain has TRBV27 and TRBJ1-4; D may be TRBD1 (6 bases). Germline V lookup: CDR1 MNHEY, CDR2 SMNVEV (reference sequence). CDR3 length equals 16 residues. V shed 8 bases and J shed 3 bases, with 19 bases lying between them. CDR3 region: CASSYVGAFANEKLFF. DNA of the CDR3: TGTGCCAGCTCTTATGTGGGGGCCTTTGCTAATGAAAAACTGTTTTTT.

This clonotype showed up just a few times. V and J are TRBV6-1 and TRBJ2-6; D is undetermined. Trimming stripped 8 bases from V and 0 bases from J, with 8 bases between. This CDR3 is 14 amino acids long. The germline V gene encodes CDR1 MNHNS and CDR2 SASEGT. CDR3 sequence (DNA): TGTGCCAGCGGGATCCGCTCTGGGGCCAACGTCCTGACTTTC. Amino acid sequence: CASGIRSGANVLTF.

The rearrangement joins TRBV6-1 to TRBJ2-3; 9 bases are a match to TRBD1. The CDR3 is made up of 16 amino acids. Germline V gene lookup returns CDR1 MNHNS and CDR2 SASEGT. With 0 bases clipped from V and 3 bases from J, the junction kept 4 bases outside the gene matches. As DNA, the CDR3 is TGTGCCAGCAGTGAAGCGGCCGGGACAGGGACAGATACGCAGTATTTT. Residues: CASSEAAGTGTDTQYF.

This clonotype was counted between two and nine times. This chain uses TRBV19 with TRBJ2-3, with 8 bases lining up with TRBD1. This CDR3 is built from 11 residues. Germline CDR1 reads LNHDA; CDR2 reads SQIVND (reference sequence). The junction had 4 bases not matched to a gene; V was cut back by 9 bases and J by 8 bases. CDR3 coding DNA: TGTGCCAGCGCGACAGGGGTTACGCAGTATTTT. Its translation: CASATGVTQYF.

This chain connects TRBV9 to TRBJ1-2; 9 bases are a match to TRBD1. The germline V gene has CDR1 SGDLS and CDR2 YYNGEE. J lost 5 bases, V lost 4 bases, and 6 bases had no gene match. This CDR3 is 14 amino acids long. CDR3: CASSLRTGEYGYTF. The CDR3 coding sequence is TGTGCCAGCAGCCTCCGGACAGGGGAGTATGGCTACACCTTC. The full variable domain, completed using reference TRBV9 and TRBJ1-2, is DSGVTQTPKHLITATGQRVTLRCSPRSGDLSVYWYQQSLDQGLQFLIQYYNGEERAKGNILERFSAQQFPDLHSELNLSSLELGDSALYFCASSLRTGEYGYTFGSGTRLTVV.

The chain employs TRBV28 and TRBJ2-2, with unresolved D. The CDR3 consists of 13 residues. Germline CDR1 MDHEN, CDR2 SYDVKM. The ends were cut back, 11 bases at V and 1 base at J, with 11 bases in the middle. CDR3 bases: TGTGCCGTTGGTGGGCGGAACACCGGGGAGCTGTTTTTT. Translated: CAVGGRNTGELFF.

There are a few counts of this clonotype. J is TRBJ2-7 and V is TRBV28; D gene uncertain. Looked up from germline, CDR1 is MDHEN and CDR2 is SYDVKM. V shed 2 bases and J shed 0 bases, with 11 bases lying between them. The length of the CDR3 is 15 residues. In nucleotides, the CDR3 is TGTGCCAGCAGTTTACAGTGGACGCCCTCCTACGAGCAGTACTTC. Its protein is CASSLQWTPSYEQYF.

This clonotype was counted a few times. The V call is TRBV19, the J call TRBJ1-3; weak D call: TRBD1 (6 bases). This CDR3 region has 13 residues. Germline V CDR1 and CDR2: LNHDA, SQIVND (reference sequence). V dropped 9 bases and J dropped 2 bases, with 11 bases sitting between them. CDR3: CASERDTGNTIYF. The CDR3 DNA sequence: TGTGCCAGCGAACGGGACACTGGAAACACCATATATTTT.

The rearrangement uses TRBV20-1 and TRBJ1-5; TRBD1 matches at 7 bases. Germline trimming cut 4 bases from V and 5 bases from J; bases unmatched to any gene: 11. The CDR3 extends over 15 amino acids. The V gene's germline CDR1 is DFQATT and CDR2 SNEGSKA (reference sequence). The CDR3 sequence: CSATKAGTEDQPQHF. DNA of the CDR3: TGCAGTGCTACCAAAGCCGGGACAGAAGATCAGCCCCAGCATTTT.

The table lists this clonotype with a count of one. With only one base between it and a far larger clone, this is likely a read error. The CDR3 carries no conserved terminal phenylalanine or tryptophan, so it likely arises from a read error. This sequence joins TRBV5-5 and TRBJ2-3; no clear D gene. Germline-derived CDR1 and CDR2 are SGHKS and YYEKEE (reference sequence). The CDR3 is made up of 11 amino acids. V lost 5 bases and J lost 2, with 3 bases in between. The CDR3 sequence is CASSYTDTQYS. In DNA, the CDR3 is TGTGCCAGCAGTTACACAGATACGCAGTATTCT.

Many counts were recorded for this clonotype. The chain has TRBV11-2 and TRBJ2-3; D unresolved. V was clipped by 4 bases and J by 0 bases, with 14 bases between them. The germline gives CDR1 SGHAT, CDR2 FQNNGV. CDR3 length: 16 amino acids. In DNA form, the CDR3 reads TGTGCCAGCAGCTATGATTGGGGTACTAGCACAGATACGCAGTATTTT. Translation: CASSYDWGTSTDTQYF.

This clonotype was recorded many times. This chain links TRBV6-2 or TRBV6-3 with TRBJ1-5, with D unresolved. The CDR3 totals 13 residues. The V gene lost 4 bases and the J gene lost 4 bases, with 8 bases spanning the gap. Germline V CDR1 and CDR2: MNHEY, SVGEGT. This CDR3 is CASSSQENQPQHF. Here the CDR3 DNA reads TGTGCCAGCAGTTCTCAGGAGAATCAGCCCCAGCATTTT.

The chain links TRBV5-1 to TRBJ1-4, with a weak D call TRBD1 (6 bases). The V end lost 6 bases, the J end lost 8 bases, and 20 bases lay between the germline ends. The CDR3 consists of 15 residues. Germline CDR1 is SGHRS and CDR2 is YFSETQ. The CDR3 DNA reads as TGCGCCAGCACCCGGGGCAAGGGGGTGTCGGAAAAACTGTTTTTT. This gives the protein CASTRGKGVSEKLFF.

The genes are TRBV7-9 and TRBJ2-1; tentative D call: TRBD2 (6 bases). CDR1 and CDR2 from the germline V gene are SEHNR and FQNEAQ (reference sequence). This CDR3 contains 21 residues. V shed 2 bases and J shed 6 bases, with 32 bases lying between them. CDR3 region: CASSLPQTARSETRKLNEQFF. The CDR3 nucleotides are TGTGCCAGCAGCTTACCCCAAACCGCCCGGTCCGAGACTAGGAAGCTCAATGAGCAGTTCTTC.

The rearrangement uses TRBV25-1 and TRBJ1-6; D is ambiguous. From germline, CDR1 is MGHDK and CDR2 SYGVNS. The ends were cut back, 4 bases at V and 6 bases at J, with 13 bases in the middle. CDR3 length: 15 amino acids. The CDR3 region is CASSGNSNFNSPLHF. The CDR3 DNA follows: TGTGCCAGCAGTGGGAACAGCAATTTTAATTCACCCCTCCACTTT.

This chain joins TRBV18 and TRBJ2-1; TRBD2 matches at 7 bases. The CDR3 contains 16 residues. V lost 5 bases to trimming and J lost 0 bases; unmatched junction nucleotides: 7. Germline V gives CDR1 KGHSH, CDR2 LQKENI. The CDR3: CASSKTSKSSYNEQFF. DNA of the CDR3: TGTGCCAGCTCAAAGACTAGCAAGAGCTCCTACAATGAGCAGTTCTTC.

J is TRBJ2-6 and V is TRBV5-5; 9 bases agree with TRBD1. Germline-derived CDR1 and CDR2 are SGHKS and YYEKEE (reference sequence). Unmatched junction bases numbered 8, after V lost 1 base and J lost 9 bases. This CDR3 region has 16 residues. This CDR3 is CASSLRVGQGDNVLTF. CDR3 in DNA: TGTGCCAGCAGCTTGCGGGTGGGACAGGGAGACAACGTCCTGACTTTC.

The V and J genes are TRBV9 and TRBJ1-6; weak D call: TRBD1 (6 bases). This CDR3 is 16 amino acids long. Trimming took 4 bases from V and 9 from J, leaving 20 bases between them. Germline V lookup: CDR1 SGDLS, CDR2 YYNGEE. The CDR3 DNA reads TGTGCCAGCAGCTTCAGTGGGGGGCAGTTGTCTTCACCCCTCCACTTT. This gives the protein CASSFSGGQLSSPLHF. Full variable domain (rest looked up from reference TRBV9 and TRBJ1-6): DSGVTQTPKHLITATGQRVTLRCSPRSGDLSVYWYQQSLDQGLQFLIQYYNGEERAKGNILERFSAQQFPDLHSELNLSSLELGDSALYFCASSFSGGQLSSPLHFGNGTRLTVT.

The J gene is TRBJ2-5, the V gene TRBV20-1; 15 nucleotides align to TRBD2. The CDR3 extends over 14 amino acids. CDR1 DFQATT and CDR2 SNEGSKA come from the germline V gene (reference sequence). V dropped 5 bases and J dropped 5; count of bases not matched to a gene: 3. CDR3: CSARTSGRVETQYF. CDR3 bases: TGCAGTGCTCGGACTAGCGGGAGGGTTGAGACCCAGTACTTC.

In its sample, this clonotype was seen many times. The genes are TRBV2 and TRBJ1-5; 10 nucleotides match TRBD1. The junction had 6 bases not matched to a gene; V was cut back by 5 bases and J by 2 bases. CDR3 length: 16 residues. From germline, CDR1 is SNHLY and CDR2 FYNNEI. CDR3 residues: CASSLDRGLGNQPQHF. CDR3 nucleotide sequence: TGTGCCAGCAGTCTCGACAGGGGGCTTGGCAATCAGCCCCAGCATTTT.

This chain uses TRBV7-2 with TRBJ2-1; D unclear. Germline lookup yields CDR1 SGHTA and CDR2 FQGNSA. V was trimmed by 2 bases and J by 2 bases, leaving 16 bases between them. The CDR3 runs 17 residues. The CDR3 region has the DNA TGTGCCAGCAGCTTACGGCGACGAGCGAGTACCTACAATGAGCAGTTCTTC. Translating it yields CASSLRRRASTYNEQFF. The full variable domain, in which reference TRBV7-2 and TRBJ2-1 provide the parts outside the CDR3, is GAGVSQSPSNKVTEKGKDVELRCDPISGHTALYWYRQSLGQGLEFLIYFQGNSAPDKSGLPSDRFSAERTGGSVSTLTIQRTQQEDSAVYLCASSLRRRASTYNEQFFGPGTRLTVL.

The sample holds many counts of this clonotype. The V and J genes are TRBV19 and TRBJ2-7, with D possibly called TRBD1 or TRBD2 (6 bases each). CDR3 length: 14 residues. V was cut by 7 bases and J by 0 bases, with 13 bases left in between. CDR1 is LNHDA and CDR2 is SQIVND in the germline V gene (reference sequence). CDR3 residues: CASNRGTDSYEQYF. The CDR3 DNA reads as TGTGCCAGTAATAGGGGGACTGACTCCTACGAGCAGTACTTC.

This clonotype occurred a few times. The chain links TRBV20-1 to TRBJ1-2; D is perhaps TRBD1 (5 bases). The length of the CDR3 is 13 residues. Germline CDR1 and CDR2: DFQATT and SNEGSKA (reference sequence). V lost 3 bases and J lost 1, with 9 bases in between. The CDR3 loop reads CSARGTGNYGYTF. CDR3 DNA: TGCAGTGCTAGGGGGACCGGTAACTATGGCTACACCTTC.